This TCR beta chain stems from a study of Graves' ophthalmopathy and Graves' hyperthyroidism. The germline CDR1 and CDR2 sequences are KGHSY and FQNENV. This CDR3 region has 15 residues. Beta-chain TCR CDR3 regions were amplified from RNA transcripts. First-round RT-PCR relied on HTBI primers, and a second-round multiplex PCR came next. TCRdb reprocessed the multiplex PCR reads with MiXCR, giving one entry per CDR3 protein. The sample holds 600,000 to 700,000 distinct CDR3 sequences, about 41% seen once. Details on this clonotype: A read error may explain this, as a much larger clone is one base away.

V usage is TRBV16 and J usage is TRBJ1-3; D not resolved. What was sequenced was peripheral blood. The receptor was derived from an adult man with Graves' ophthalmopathy. The CDR3 here is CASSQDAGTGDTIYF. The CDR3, as DNA: TGTGCCAGCAGCCAAGATGCGGGTACTGGAGACACCATATATTTT.